This T cell receptor (beta chain) was sequenced for a study of cytomegalovirus exposure and HLA in healthy donors. Whole-study results and caveats: Owing to their indistinguishability, certain V segments, notably TRBV6-2 and TRBV6-3, were excluded.

The CDR3 is made up of 14 amino acids. V lost 4 bases to trimming and J lost 0 bases; unmatched junction nucleotides: 3. The germline V gene has CDR1 SGDLS and CDR2 YYNGEE. The PCR made use of 60 Vbeta and 13 Jbeta primers. Data came from immunoSEQ multiplex PCR; TCRdb stores just in-frame clones and leaves some out. The repertoire holds roughly 180,000 clones, with approximately 72% as singletons. A word on this clone: Its antigen is not identified.

V and J are TRBV9 and TRBJ1-1; 7 bases are a match to TRBD1. Sequenced sample: PBMCs. The TCR originated in a female donor in good health and CMV-seronegative. CDR3: CASSQGTVNTEAFF. In nucleotides, the CDR3 is TGTGCCAGCAGCCAAGGGACAGTGAACACTGAAGCTTTCTTT. Variable domain in full (rest from reference TRBV9 and TRBJ1-1): DSGVTQTPKHLITATGQRVTLRCSPRSGDLSVYWYQQSLDQGLQFLIQYYNGEERAKGNILERFSAQQFPDLHSELNLSSLELGDSALYFCASSQGTVNTEAFFGQGTRLTVV.